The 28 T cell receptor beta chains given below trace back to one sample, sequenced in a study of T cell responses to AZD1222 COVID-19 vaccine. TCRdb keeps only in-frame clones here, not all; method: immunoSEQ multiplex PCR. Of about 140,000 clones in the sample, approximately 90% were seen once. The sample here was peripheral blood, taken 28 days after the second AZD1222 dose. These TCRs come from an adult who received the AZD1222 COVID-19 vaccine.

CDR3 amino acids: CASSQDQKGTGIAGNTIYF. DNA for the CDR3: TGTGCCAGCAGCCAAGATCAGAAGGGGACAGGGATCGCTGGAAACACCATATATTTT. V usage is TRBV3-1 (or the pseudogene TRBV3-2) and J usage is TRBJ1-3; 9 bases line up with TRBD1. Trimming cost V 0 bases and J 2 bases; bases outside gene matches: 11. Per germline, CDR1 LGHDT and CDR2 YNNKEL (reference sequence). The length of the CDR3 is 19 residues.

CDR3 protein: CASSPIETGSYGYTF. Written as DNA, the CDR3 is TGCGCCAGCAGCCCGATTGAGACAGGGTCTTATGGCTACACCTTC. V and J are TRBV5-1 and TRBJ1-2, with TRBD1 identical over 7 bases. V was clipped by 4 bases and J by 5 bases; unmatched bases: 11. The germline CDR1 and CDR2 sequences are SGHRS and YFSETQ. The CDR3 loop spans 15 amino acids.

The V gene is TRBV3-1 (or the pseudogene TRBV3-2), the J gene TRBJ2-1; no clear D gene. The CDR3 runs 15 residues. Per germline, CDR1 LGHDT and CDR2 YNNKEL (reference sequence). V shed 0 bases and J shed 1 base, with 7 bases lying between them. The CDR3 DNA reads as TGTGCCAGCAGCCAAGATCCCCTTTCCTACAATGAGCAGTTCTTC. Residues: CASSQDPLSYNEQFF.

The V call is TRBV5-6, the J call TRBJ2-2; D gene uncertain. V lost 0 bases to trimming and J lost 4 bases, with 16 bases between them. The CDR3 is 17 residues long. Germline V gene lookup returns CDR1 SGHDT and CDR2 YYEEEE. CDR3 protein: CASSLVDRSLVTGELFF. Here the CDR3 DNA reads TGTGCCAGCAGCTTGGTGGACCGAAGTTTAGTCACCGGGGAGCTGTTTTTT. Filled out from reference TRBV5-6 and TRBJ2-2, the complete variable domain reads DAGVTQSPTHLIKTRGQQVTLRCSPKSGHDTVSWYQQALGQGPQFIFQYYEEEERQRGNFPDRFSGHQFPNYSSELNVNALLLGDSALYLCASSLVDRSLVTGELFFGEGSRLTVL.

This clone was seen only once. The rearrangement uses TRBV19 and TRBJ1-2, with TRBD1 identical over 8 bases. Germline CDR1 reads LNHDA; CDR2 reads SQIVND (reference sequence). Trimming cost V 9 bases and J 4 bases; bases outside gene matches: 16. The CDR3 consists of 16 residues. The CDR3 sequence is CASHSPGDRRLYGYTF. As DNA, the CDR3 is TGTGCCAGCCACTCACCCGGGGACAGGCGACTCTATGGCTACACCTTC.

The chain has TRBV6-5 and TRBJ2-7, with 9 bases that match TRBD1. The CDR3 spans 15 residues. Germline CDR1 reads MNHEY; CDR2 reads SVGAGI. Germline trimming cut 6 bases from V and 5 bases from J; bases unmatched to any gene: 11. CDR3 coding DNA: TGTGCCAGCAGATCCCTGGGACAGGGAATCCACGAGCAGTACTTC. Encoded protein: CASRSLGQGIHEQYF.

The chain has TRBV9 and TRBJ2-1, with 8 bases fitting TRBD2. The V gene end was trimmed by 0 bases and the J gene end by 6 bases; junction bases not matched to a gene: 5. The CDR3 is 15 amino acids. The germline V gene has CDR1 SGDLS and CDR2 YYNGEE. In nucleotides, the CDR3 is TGTGCCAGCAGCGTAGCCCGGGGGGGCGGCAATGAGCAGTTCTTC. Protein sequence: CASSVARGGGNEQFF.

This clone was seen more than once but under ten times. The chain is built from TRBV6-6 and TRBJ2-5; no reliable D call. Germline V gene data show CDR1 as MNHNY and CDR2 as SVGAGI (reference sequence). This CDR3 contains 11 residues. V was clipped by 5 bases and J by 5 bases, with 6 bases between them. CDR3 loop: CASSVEETQYF. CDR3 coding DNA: TGTGCCAGCAGTGTCGAGGAGACCCAGTACTTC.

The CDR3: CASSLGRAGGAEGYTF. The CDR3 DNA is TGTGCCAGCAGCTTAGGACGTGCAGGGGGCGCTGAGGGCTACACCTTC. The chain joins TRBV7-9 to TRBJ1-2; 8 bases align to TRBD1. Trimming at V came to 1 base and at J to 8 bases, leaving 12 bases not matched to a gene. Germline V gives CDR1 SEHNR, CDR2 FQNEAQ (reference sequence). The CDR3 runs 16 residues.

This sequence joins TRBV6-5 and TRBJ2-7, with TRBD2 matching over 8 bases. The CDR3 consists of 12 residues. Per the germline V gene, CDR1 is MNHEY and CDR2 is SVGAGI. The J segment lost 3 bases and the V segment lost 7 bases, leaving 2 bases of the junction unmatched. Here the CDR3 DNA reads TGTGCCAGCAAGGCGGGAGGCTACGAGCAGTACTTC. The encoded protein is CASKAGGYEQYF.

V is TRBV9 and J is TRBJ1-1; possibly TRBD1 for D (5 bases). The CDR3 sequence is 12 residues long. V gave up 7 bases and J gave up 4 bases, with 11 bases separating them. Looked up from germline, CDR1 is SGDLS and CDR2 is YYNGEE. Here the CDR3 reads CASGPQGTEAFF. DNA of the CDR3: TGTGCCAGCGGCCCCCAGGGCACTGAAGCTTTCTTT.

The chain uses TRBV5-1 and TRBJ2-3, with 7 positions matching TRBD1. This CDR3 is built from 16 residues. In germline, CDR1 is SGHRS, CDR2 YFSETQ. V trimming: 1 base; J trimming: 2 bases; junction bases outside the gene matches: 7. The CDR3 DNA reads TGCGCCAGCAGCTTGTTTGAGGGGGCCTACACAGATACGCAGTATTTT. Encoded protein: CASSLFEGAYTDTQYF.

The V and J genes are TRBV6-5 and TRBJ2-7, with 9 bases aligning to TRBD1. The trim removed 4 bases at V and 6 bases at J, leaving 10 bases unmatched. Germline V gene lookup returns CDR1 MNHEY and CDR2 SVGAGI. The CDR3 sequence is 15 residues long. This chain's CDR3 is CASSSAGTGSREQYF. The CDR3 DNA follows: TGTGCCAGCAGTTCGGCCGGGACAGGGAGTCGCGAGCAGTACTTC.

CDR3 region: CAISESVYEQYF. CDR3 DNA: TGTGCCATCAGTGAAAGTGTCTACGAGCAGTACTTC. V gene TRBV10-3 combines with J gene TRBJ2-7; the D is unclear. The CDR3 contains 12 residues. Germline values: CDR1 ENHRY, CDR2 SYGVKD. The V end was cut by 3 bases, the J end by 3 bases, with 6 bases between.

CDR3 residues: CASSLSSQTSKNTIYF. In DNA, the CDR3 is TGTGCCAGCAGTTTATCGAGCCAGACAAGTAAAAACACCATATATTTT. This sequence joins TRBV27 and TRBJ1-3; D not resolved. Looked up from germline, CDR1 is MNHEY and CDR2 is SMNVEV (reference sequence). The CDR3 is 16 amino acids. V lost 0 bases and J 6 bases, leaving 15 bases between the germline ends.

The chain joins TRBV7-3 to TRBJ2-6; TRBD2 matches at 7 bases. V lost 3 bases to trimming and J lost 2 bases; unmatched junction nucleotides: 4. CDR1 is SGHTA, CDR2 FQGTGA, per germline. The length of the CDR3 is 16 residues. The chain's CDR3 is CASSFLRGAGANVLTF. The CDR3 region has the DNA TGTGCCAGCAGCTTCCTACGGGGGGCTGGGGCCAACGTCCTGACTTTC. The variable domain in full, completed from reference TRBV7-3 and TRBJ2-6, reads GAGVSQTPSNKVTEKGKYVELRCDPISGHTALYWYRQSLGQGPEFLIYFQGTGAADDSGLPNDRFFAVRPEGSVSTLKIQRTERGDSAVYLCASSFLRGAGANVLTFGAGSRLTVL.

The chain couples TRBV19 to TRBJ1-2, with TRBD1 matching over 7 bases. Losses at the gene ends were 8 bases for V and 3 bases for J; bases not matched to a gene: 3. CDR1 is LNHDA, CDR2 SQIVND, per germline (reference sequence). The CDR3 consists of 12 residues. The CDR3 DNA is TGTGCCAGTCAAGACAGGGACTATGGCTACACCTTC. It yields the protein CASQDRDYGYTF. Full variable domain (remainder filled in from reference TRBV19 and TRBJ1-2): DGGITQSPKYLFRKEGQNVTLSCEQNLNHDAMYWYRQDPGQGLRLIYYSQIVNDFQKGDIAEGYSVSREKKESFPLTVTSAQKNPTAFYLCASQDRDYGYTFGSGTRLTVV.

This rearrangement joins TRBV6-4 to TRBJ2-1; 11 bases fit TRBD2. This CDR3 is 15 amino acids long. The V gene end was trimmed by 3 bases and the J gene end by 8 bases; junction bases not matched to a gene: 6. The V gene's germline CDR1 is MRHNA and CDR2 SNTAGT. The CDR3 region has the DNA TGTGCCAGCAGTGAATTTAGCGGGAGGGGAGATGAGCAGTTCTTC. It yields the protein CASSEFSGRGDEQFF.

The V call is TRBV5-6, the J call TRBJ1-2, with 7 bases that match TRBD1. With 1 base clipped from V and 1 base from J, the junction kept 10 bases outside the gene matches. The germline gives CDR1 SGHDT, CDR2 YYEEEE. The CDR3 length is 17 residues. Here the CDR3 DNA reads TGTGCCAGCAGCTTGCCCCGGGACAGCTTGTTTAACTATGGCTACACCTTC. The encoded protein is CASSLPRDSLFNYGYTF.

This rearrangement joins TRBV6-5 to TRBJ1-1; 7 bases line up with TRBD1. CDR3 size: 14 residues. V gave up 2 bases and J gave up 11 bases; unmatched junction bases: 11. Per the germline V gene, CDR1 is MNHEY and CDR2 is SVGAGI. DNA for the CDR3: TGTGCCAGCAGTTACCACGACAGGGCAATCGGGGCTTTCTTT. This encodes CASSYHDRAIGAFF.

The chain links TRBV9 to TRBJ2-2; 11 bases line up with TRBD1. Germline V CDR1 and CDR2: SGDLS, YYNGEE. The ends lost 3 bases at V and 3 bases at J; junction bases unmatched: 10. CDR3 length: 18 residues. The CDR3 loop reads CASSGTGQGGLDTGELFF. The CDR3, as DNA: TGTGCCAGCAGCGGAACGGGACAGGGGGGATTAGACACCGGGGAGCTGTTTTTT.

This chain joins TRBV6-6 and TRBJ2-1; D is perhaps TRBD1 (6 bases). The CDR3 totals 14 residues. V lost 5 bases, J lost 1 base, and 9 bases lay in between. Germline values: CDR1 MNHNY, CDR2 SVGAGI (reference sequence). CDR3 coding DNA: TGTGCCAGCAGTCCCGGGACATCCTACAATGAGCAGTTCTTC. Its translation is CASSPGTSYNEQFF.

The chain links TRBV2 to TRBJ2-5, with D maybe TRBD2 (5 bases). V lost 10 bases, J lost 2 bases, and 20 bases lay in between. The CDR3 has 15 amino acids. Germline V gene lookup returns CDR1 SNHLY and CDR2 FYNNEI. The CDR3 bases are TGTGCCACCCAGATCGAGCTAGCTGCACAAGAGACCCAGTACTTC. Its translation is CATQIELAAQETQYF.

CDR3: CASRRQRNTEAFF. The CDR3 bases are TGTGCCAGCAGACGCCAGAGGAACACTGAAGCTTTCTTT. The J gene is TRBJ1-1, the V gene TRBV27, with unresolved D. V lost 6 bases to trimming and J lost 1 base, with 9 bases between them. The length of the CDR3 is 13 residues. Germline values: CDR1 MNHEY, CDR2 SMNVEV (reference sequence).

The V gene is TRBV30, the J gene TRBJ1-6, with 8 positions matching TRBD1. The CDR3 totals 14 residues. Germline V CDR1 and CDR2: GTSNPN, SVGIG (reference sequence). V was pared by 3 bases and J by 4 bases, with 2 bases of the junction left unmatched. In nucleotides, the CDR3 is TGTGCCTGGAGGGGGACAGGTTATAATTCACCCCTCCACTTT. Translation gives CAWRGTGYNSPLHF. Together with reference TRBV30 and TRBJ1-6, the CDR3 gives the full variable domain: SQTIHQWPATLVQPVGSPLSLECTVEGTSNPNLYWYRQAAGRGLQLLFYSVGIGQISSEVPQNLSASRPQDRQFILSSKKLLLSDSGFYLCAWRGTGYNSPLHFGNGTRLTVT.

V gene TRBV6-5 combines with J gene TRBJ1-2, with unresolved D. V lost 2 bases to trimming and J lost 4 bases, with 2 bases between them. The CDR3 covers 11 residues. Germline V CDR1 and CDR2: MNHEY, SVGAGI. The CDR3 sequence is CASSYGYGYTF. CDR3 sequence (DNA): TGTGCCAGCAGTTACGGCTATGGCTACACCTTC.

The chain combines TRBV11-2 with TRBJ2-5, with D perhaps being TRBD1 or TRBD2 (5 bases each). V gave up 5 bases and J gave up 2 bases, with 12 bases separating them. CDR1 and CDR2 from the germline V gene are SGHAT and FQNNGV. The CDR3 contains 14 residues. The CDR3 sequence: CASSNGAGQETQYF. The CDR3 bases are TGTGCCAGCAGCAACGGGGCAGGGCAAGAGACCCAGTACTTC. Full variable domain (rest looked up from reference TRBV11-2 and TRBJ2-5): EAGVAQSPRYKIIEKRQSVAFWCNPISGHATLYWYQQILGQGPKLLIQFQNNGVVDDSQLPKDRFSAERLKGVDSTLKIQPAKLEDSAVYLCASSNGAGQETQYFGPGTRLLVL.

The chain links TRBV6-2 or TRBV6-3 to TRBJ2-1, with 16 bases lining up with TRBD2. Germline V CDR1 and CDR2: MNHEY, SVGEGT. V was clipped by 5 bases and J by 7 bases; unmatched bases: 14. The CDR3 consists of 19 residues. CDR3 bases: TGTGCCAGCAGTCTCCCGGGACTAGCGGGGGGGAAACCGAGGAATGAGCAGTTCTTC. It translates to CASSLPGLAGGKPRNEQFF.